This T cell receptor (beta chain) was sequenced during a study of human thymus T cells. TCRdb's table, derived via immunoSEQ multiplex PCR, lists solely in-frame clones and lacks some. The data show approximately 40,000 clones, 94% seen once. Donor material was obtained from healthy Finnish infants undergoing corrective surgery for congenital heart defects. The CDR3 contains 12 residues. Trimming left V 4 bases short and J 2 bases short, with 9 bases between. CDR1 is SQVTM and CDR2 is ANQGSEA in the germline V gene. This chain uses TRBV29-1 with TRBJ2-7; D is undetermined. This receptor was taken from a boy under two years old with a congenital heart defect but otherwise immunologically healthy. Specimen: blood. The CDR3: CSVGQVPYEQYF. In nucleotides, the CDR3 is TGCAGCGTTGGTCAGGTTCCCTACGAGCAGTACTTC.